These T cell receptor beta chains were read from a single sample in a study of tumor-infiltrating lymphocytes in localized non-small cell lung cancer. Clones were read by immunoSEQ multiplex PCR, and TCRdb kept only the in-frame ones, dropping some. The sample shows about 10,000 clones, approximately 86% of them seen only once. The sample consisted of uninvolved lung tissue not adjacent to the tumor. Receptor source: a human donor with non-small cell lung cancer. Each CDR3 is given with its conserved first and last residue. Fields, in order: V gene, D gene, clone size, J gene, CDR3 protein. D genes are given only for firm matches. Expanded clones are given a class, and other clones once, few, many or no size at all.

v_gene: TRBV10-1; d_gene: TRBD1; abundance: .; j_gene: TRBJ1-5; CDR3aa: CASSEPMTGHSNQPQHF
v_gene: TRBV18; d_gene: .; abundance: .; j_gene: TRBJ2-7; CDR3aa: CASSPGGYEQYF
v_gene: TRBV2; d_gene: TRBD1; abundance: .; j_gene: TRBJ2-5; CDR3aa: CASSRQGIAQYF
v_gene: TRBV30; d_gene: .; abundance: .; j_gene: TRBJ1-4; CDR3aa: CAWNGRADEKLFF
v_gene: TRBV7-2; d_gene: TRBD1; abundance: .; j_gene: TRBJ1-5; CDR3aa: CASTLRGGSNQPQHF
v_gene: TRBV27; d_gene: TRBD1; abundance: .; j_gene: TRBJ2-7; CDR3aa: CASSSGTGGIYEQYF
v_gene: TRBV18; d_gene: TRBD1; abundance: medium-sized; j_gene: TRBJ1-1; CDR3aa: CASSPLDRGTEAFF
v_gene: TRBV5-1; d_gene: TRBD1; abundance: .; j_gene: TRBJ2-2; CDR3aa: CASSNRDRGVSGGELFF
v_gene: TRBV7-8; d_gene: TRBD1; abundance: .; j_gene: TRBJ1-4; CDR3aa: CASRQGPVAEKLFF
v_gene: TRBV6-5; d_gene: TRBD2; abundance: few; j_gene: TRBJ2-3; CDR3aa: CASSYSGLAGDTQYF
v_gene: TRBV5-1; d_gene: TRBD1; abundance: .; j_gene: TRBJ1-2; CDR3aa: CASSLASGTGLSNYGYTF
v_gene: TRBV7-9; d_gene: TRBD1; abundance: .; j_gene: TRBJ1-1; CDR3aa: CASSFWTGGNTEAFF
v_gene: TRBV27; d_gene: .; abundance: .; j_gene: TRBJ1-2; CDR3aa: CASSLSGGWGYTF
v_gene: TRBV7-9; d_gene: .; abundance: few; j_gene: TRBJ2-2; CDR3aa: CASSLGPGELFF
v_gene: TRBV19; d_gene: TRBD1; abundance: .; j_gene: TRBJ1-4; CDR3aa: CASSPGQGPWRLFF
v_gene: TRBV7-9; d_gene: .; abundance: .; j_gene: TRBJ2-5; CDR3aa: CASSLTSAQETQYF
v_gene: TRBV29-1; d_gene: .; abundance: few; j_gene: TRBJ2-7; CDR3aa: CSVEGGETTSSYEQYF
v_gene: TRBV5-6; d_gene: .; abundance: .; j_gene: TRBJ2-6; CDR3aa: CASSLDQPSGGANVLTF
v_gene: TRBV6-1; d_gene: TRBD2; abundance: few; j_gene: TRBJ2-7; CDR3aa: CASSEARVAGTYEQYF
v_gene: TRBV9; d_gene: TRBD1; abundance: .; j_gene: TRBJ2-6; CDR3aa: CASSVPTGGRSSGANVLTF
v_gene: TRBV6-5; d_gene: .; abundance: .; j_gene: TRBJ1-4; CDR3aa: CASSYNWQPNEKLFF
v_gene: TRBV11-3; d_gene: .; abundance: .; j_gene: TRBJ1-1; CDR3aa: CASSLGGNTEAFF
v_gene: TRBV30; d_gene: TRBD1; abundance: .; j_gene: TRBJ1-5; CDR3aa: CAWSQGTGGLNNQPQHF
v_gene: TRBV6-5; d_gene: TRBD1; abundance: .; j_gene: TRBJ1-2; CDR3aa: CASSRQGANYGYTF
v_gene: TRBV5-1; d_gene: TRBD1; abundance: .; j_gene: TRBJ1-3; CDR3aa: CASSLEGGNGNTIYF
v_gene: TRBV5-4; d_gene: .; abundance: .; j_gene: TRBJ2-7; CDR3aa: CASSWGGVRGRSYEQYF
v_gene: TRBV6-1; d_gene: TRBD2; abundance: .; j_gene: TRBJ2-7; CDR3aa: CASSGGGGKQYF
v_gene: TRBV30; d_gene: .; abundance: .; j_gene: TRBJ1-6; CDR3aa: CAWRRMIVNSPLHF
v_gene: TRBV7-8; d_gene: .; abundance: .; j_gene: TRBJ2-2; CDR3aa: CASSSTGTPNTGELFF
v_gene: TRBV5-1; d_gene: .; abundance: .; j_gene: TRBJ1-2; CDR3aa: CASSLDLSGYTF
v_gene: TRBV2; d_gene: .; abundance: .; j_gene: TRBJ1-3; CDR3aa: CASSREGGSGNTIYF
v_gene: TRBV7-3; d_gene: .; abundance: .; j_gene: TRBJ2-2; CDR3aa: CASSDSSGELFF
v_gene: TRBV9; d_gene: .; abundance: .; j_gene: TRBJ1-3; CDR3aa: CASSVAQRQGTGNTIYF
v_gene: TRBV15; d_gene: .; abundance: .; j_gene: TRBJ2-5; CDR3aa: CATSLKGGQETQYF
v_gene: TRBV20-1; d_gene: .; abundance: .; j_gene: TRBJ2-7; CDR3aa: CSARTTYEQYF
v_gene: TRBV6-5; d_gene: .; abundance: once; j_gene: TRBJ1-2; CDR3aa: CASRPPAGNYGYTF
v_gene: TRBV6-1; d_gene: .; abundance: .; j_gene: TRBJ1-1; CDR3aa: CASSAIQGPEAFF
v_gene: TRBV7-8; d_gene: .; abundance: .; j_gene: TRBJ2-5; CDR3aa: CASSENLAGFWMSSLGETQYF
v_gene: TRBV15; d_gene: .; abundance: .; j_gene: TRBJ2-7; CDR3aa: CATSRGAESYEQYF
v_gene: TRBV18; d_gene: TRBD2; abundance: .; j_gene: TRBJ2-1; CDR3aa: CASQLAGPNEQFF
v_gene: TRBV6-6; d_gene: TRBD1; abundance: .; j_gene: TRBJ1-2; CDR3aa: CASSLTGNNDYGYTF
v_gene: TRBV27; d_gene: TRBD1; abundance: once; j_gene: TRBJ1-2; CDR3aa: CASSRDRGPSPNYGYTF
v_gene: TRBV11-1; d_gene: .; abundance: .; j_gene: TRBJ1-1; CDR3aa: CASRANRLRNTEAFF
v_gene: TRBV6-6; d_gene: TRBD2; abundance: .; j_gene: TRBJ2-3; CDR3aa: CASSYFGGGGTDTQYF
v_gene: TRBV6-6; d_gene: TRBD1; abundance: .; j_gene: TRBJ1-3; CDR3aa: CASSYIGTASGNTIYF
v_gene: TRBV5-6; d_gene: .; abundance: .; j_gene: TRBJ1-2; CDR3aa: CASSYPGHSSTF
v_gene: TRBV29-1; d_gene: TRBD1; abundance: .; j_gene: TRBJ2-7; CDR3aa: CSVREDRGYEQYF